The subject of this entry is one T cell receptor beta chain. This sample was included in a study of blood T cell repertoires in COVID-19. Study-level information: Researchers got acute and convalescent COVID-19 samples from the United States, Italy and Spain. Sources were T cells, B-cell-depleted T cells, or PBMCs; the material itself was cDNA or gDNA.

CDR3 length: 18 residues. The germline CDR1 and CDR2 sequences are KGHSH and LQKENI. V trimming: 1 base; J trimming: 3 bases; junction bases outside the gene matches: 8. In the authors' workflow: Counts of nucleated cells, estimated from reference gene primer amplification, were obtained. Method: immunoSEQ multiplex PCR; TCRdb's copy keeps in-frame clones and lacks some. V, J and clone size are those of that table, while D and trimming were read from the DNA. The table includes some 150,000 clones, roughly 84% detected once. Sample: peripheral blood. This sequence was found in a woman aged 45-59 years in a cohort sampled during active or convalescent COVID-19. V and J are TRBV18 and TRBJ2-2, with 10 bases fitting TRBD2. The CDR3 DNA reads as TGTGCCAGCTCACCACAATCTAGCGGGGGAGCGTACACCGGGGAGCTGTTTTTT. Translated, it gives CASSPQSSGGAYTGELFF.